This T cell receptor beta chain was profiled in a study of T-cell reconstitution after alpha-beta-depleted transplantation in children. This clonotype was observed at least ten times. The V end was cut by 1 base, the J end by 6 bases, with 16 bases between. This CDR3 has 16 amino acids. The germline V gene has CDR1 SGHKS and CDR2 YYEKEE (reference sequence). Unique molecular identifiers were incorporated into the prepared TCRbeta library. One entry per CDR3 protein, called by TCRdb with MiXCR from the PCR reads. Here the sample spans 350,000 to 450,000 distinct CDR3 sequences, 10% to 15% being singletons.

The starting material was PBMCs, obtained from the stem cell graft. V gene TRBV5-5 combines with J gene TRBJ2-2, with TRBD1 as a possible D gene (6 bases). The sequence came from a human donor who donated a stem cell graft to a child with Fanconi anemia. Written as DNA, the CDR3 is TGTGCCAGCAGCTTGCCGACAGGAATCCCTCCCGGGGAGCTGTTTTTT. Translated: CASSLPTGIPPGELFF.